This T cell receptor (beta chain) emerged from a study of beta chain features in type 1 diabetes. Study-wide results and limits: For patients, the naive, central memory and Treg TCRB repertoires appeared more alike than for healthy donors.

Concerning this clone: The antigen remains unidentified.

Averaging around 110 mL, one heparinised blood draw came from each individual donor. Using CD45RO/CCR7/CD25/CD127/CD95/CD27, CD4+ naive, central memory, regulatory and stem cell-like memory cells were sorted. Reverse transcription of all isolated RNA meant that expressed TCRB transcripts were sequenced. Generated by immunoSEQ multiplex PCR, the TCRdb table keeps only in-frame clones and is missing some. The data show roughly 230,000 clones, around 10% seen once. This CDR3 region has 14 residues. The germline V gene encodes CDR1 MNHNS and CDR2 SASEGT. V was trimmed by 7 bases and J by 5 bases, leaving 18 bases between them.

Source material: naive CD4+ T cells from blood. This clonotype was sampled from a woman under 30 in good health. The V gene is TRBV6-1, the J gene TRBJ2-7; the D gene is possibly TRBD1 (5 bases). The chain's CDR3 is CASIKETARDEQYF. DNA for the CDR3: TGTGCCAGCATTAAGGAGACAGCAAGGGACGAGCAGTACTTC.